This T cell receptor (beta chain) is drawn from a study of blood T cell repertoires in COVID-19. Germline CDR1 LGHDT, CDR2 YNNKEL (reference sequence). This CDR3 has 14 residues. Between the trimmed V and J ends, which lost 6 bases and 3 bases, there was a span of 14 bases. Method: immunoSEQ multiplex PCR; TCRdb's copy keeps in-frame clones and lacks some. The repertoire has about 130,000 clones, around nine tenths of them found once; the top ten carry roughly 4.3%. This clone was counted a few times. This receptor was identified in a man between 60 and 70 years old with COVID-19, enrolled during active disease. The chain recombines TRBV3-1 (or the pseudogene TRBV3-2) with TRBJ1-2, with D perhaps matching TRBD1 (5 bases). Material for sequencing was peripheral blood. The CDR3: CASSQKNRYYGYTF. The CDR3 DNA is TGTGCCAGCAGTCAGAAGAACAGGTACTATGGCTACACCTTC.